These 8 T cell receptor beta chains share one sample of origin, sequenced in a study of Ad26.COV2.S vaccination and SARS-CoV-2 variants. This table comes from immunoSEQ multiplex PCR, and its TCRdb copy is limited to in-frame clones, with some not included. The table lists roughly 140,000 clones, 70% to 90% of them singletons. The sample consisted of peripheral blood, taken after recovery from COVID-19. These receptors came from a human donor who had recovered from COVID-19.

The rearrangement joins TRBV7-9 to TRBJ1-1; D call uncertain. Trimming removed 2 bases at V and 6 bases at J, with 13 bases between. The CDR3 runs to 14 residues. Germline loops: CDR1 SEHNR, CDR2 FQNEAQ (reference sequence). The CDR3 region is CASSLTQIPAEAFF. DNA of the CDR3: TGTGCCAGCAGCTTAACCCAGATCCCGGCTGAAGCTTTCTTT.

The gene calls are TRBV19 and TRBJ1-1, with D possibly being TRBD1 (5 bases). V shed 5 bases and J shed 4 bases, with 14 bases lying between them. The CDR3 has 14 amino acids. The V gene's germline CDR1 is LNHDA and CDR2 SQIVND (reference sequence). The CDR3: CASSFGDGSTEAFF. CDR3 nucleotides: TGTGCCAGTAGTTTTGGGGACGGAAGCACTGAAGCTTTCTTT.

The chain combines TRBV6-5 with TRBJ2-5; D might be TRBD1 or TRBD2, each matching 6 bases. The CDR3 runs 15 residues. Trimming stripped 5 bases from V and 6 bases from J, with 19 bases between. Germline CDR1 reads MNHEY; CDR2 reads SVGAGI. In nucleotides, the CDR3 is TGTGCCAGCAGTCCCCAGTCCGGTGGGGGGCAGACCCAGTACTTC. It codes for CASSPQSGGGQTQYF.

The CDR3 sequence is CASSIRGRGRYNEQFF. CDR3 sequence (DNA): TGTGCCAGTAGTATACGGGGCAGGGGGAGGTACAATGAGCAGTTCTTC. The gene calls are TRBV19 and TRBJ2-1; maybe TRBD1 (7 bases). Germline assignment: CDR1 LNHDA and CDR2 SQIVND (reference sequence). The V end was cut by 2 bases, the J end by 4 bases, with 15 bases between. The length of the CDR3 is 16 residues.

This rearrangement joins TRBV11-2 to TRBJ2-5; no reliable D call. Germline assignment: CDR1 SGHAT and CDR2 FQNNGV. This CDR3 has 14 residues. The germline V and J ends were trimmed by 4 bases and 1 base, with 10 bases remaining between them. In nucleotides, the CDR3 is TGTGCCAGCAGCTCTCCGGGCCTCCAAGAGACCCAGTACTTC. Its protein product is CASSSPGLQETQYF.

This CDR3 is CATSRVRASEQFF. CDR3 DNA sequence: TGTGCCACCAGCAGAGTCAGGGCAAGCGAGCAGTTCTTC. The chain uses TRBV15 and TRBJ2-1; a weak D match, TRBD1 (5 bases). CDR1 LNHNV and CDR2 YYDKDF come from the germline V gene (reference sequence). Trimming removed 1 base from V and 10 bases from J, with 11 bases in between. CDR3 size: 13 residues. Full variable domain (remainder filled in from reference TRBV15 and TRBJ2-1): DAMVIQNPRYQVTQFGKPVTLSCSQTLNHNVMYWYQQKSSQAPKLLFHYYDKDFNNEADTPDNFQSRRPNTSFCFLDIRSPGLGDTAMYLCATSRVRASEQFFGPGTRLTVL.

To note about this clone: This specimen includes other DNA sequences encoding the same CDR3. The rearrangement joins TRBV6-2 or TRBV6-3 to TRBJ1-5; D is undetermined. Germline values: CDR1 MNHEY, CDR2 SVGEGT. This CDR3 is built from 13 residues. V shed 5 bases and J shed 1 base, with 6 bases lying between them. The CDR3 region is CASSLGSNQPQHF. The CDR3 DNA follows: TGTGCCAGCAGTCTAGGGAGCAATCAGCCCCAGCATTTT.

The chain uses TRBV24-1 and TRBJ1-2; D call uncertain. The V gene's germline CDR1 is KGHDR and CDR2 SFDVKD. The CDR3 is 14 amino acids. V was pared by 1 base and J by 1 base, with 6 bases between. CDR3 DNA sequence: TGTGCCACCAGTGATTTCTCCAGTAACTATGGCTACACCTTC. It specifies CATSDFSSNYGYTF.